The T cell receptor beta chain under discussion was sequenced for a study of cytomegalovirus exposure and HLA in healthy donors. Overall study findings and caveats: Among donors in an Asian-associated ancestry cluster, a later analysis reportedly found fewer N-insertions than the approximately 670-donor mean. Listed as cytomegalovirus-associated were 150 or so TCR beta chains. What TCR beta sequences reportedly achieved was accurate prediction of HLA-A and HLA-B alleles in most subjects.

The CDR3 spans 13 residues. Germline CDR1 MNHEY, CDR2 SMNVEV (reference sequence). Between the trimmed V and J ends, which lost 6 bases and 4 bases, there was a span of 9 bases. On this clone: Antigen specificity is unknown.

Researchers ran the PCR with 60 Vbeta and 13 Jbeta primers. The data were produced by immunoSEQ multiplex PCR, yet TCRdb's version contains in-frame clones alone and is incomplete. Of 40,000 to 45,000 clones listed, roughly half are singletons. The J gene is TRBJ2-2, the V gene TRBV27; D possibly corresponds to TRBD2 (5 bases). Material for sequencing was PBMCs. The receptor's source is a man between 60 and 70 years old in good health and CMV-seronegative. CDR3 nucleotides: TGTGCCAGCAGCGGACTCATCACCGGGGAGCTGTTTTTT. It encodes CASSGLITGELFF.